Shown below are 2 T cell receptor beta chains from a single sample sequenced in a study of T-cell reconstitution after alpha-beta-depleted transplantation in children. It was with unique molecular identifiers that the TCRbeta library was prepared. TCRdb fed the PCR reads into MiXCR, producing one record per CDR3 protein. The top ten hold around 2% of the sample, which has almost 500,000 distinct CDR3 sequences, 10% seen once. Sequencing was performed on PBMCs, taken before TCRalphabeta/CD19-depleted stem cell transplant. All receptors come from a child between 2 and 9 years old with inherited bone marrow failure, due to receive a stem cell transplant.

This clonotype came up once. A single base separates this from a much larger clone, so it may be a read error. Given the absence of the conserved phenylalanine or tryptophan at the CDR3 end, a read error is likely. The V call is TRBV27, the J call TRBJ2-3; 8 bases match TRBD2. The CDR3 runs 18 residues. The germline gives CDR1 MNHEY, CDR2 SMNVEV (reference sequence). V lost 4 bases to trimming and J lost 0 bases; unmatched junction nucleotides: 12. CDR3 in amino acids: CASSSHRGSGASTDTQYL. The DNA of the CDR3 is TGTGCCAGCAGTTCCCATAGGGGTAGCGGGGCTAGCACAGATACGCAGTATTTG.

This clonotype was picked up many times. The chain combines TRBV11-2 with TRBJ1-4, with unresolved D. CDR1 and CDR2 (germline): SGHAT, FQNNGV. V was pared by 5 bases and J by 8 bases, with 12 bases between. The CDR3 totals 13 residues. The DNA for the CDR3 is TGTGCCAGCAGCGGGCGGTCTCAGGAAAAACTGTTTTTT. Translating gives CASSGRSQEKLFF.